The next 9 T cell receptor beta chains were all read from a single sample in a study of Ad26.COV2.S vaccination and SARS-CoV-2 variants. Here immunoSEQ multiplex PCR was the method, and the copy in TCRdb shows in-frame clones only, minus some. This table holds fewer than 400,000 clones, about 88% found once. Treatment here: some 19 received Ad26.COV2.S at low or high dose, single or two shots; several received placebo; per-sample allocation not given. Sampling happened 63 days after the first vaccine or placebo injection. Specimen: peripheral blood, collected in a trial of Ad26.COV2.S vaccine versus placebo. The receptor source for this set is a person aged 18-65 years who received the Ad26.COV2.S COVID-19 vaccine or a placebo.

The chain carries TRBV19 and TRBJ2-7, with TRBD1 matching 8 bases. The CDR3 has 14 residues. The ends lost 6 bases at V and 0 bases at J; junction bases unmatched: 4. Germline V gene lookup returns CDR1 LNHDA and CDR2 SQIVND (reference sequence). The CDR3: CASSSGQASYEQYF. CDR3 sequence (DNA): TGTGCCAGTAGCTCGGGACAGGCCTCCTACGAGCAGTACTTC.

Note on this clone: The same CDR3 is also encoded by other DNA sequences in this sample. V gene TRBV10-1 combines with J gene TRBJ2-1; D remains unclear. Trimming left V 2 bases short and J 7 bases short, with 9 bases between. The CDR3 covers 13 residues. Germline loops: CDR1 WNHNN, CDR2 SYGVQD (reference sequence). The DNA for the CDR3 is TGCGCCAGCAGTGAGGGAACTCGAAATGAGCAGTTCTTC. Residues: CASSEGTRNEQFF.

This sequence joins TRBV28 and TRBJ2-2, with a weak D call TRBD1 (6 bases). Germline assignment: CDR1 MDHEN and CDR2 SYDVKM. Trimming removed 6 bases at V and 4 bases at J, with 15 bases between. This CDR3 region has 15 residues. The CDR3 sequence is CASRTYRVGTGELFF. The CDR3 region has the DNA TGTGCCAGCAGAACCTACAGGGTTGGCACCGGGGAGCTGTTTTTT.

The J gene is TRBJ1-1, the V gene TRBV6-5; D call uncertain. Germline lookup yields CDR1 MNHEY and CDR2 SVGAGI. The CDR3 runs 11 residues. Trimming stripped 7 bases from V and 9 bases from J, with 12 bases between. The CDR3 is CASNMGRKAFF. CDR3 DNA sequence: TGTGCCAGCAACATGGGGAGGAAAGCTTTCTTT.

CDR3 amino acids: CASSLEPRVYGYTF. In DNA, the CDR3 is TGTGCCAGCAGCTTAGAACCAAGAGTCTATGGCTACACCTTC. The V call is TRBV7-9, the J call TRBJ1-2, with D unresolved. Germline CDR1 SEHNR, CDR2 FQNEAQ (reference sequence). Trimming shortened V by 1 base and J by 4 bases, and 10 bases separated the two germline ends. The CDR3 is made up of 14 amino acids.

This chain connects TRBV10-3 to TRBJ1-1, with 8 positions matching TRBD1. In germline, CDR1 is ENHRY, CDR2 SYGVKD. The CDR3 is made up of 13 amino acids. The ends lost 10 bases at V and 1 base at J; junction bases unmatched: 5. This CDR3 is CASRQGPNTEAFF. The DNA for the CDR3 is TGTGCCAGCAGACAGGGGCCGAACACTGAAGCTTTCTTT.

To note about this clone: At the DNA level, this CDR3 is encoded by other sequences in the same sample as well. This rearrangement joins TRBV7-9 to TRBJ1-1; D remains ambiguous. Trimming took off 1 base at V and 4 bases at J, with 7 bases between the two ends. CDR1 is SEHNR, CDR2 FQNEAQ, per germline (reference sequence). The CDR3 is 13 amino acids. CDR3 residues: CASSLGTVTEAFF. The CDR3 DNA follows: TGTGCCAGCAGCTTAGGGACGGTCACTGAAGCTTTCTTT.

The V call is TRBV21-1, the J call TRBJ1-1; TRBD1 is taken as the D call from the table, unchecked against the DNA. TRBV21-1 has pseudogene status. This CDR3 is built from 14 residues. CDR3 in amino acids: CASGGQGGNTEAFF. As DNA, the CDR3 is TGTGCCAGCGGAGGACAGGGGGGGAACACTGAAGCTTTCTTT.

This rearrangement joins TRBV7-2 to TRBJ1-5; TRBD1 might be the D (6 bases). The CDR3 contains 14 residues. Deletions cut 2 bases from V and 6 bases from J, with 11 bases between. The germline gives CDR1 SGHTA, CDR2 FQGNSA. The CDR3 nucleotides read TGTGCCAGCAGCTTACGGACACAGGGTCAGCCCCAGCATTTT. Its translation is CASSLRTQGQPQHF.